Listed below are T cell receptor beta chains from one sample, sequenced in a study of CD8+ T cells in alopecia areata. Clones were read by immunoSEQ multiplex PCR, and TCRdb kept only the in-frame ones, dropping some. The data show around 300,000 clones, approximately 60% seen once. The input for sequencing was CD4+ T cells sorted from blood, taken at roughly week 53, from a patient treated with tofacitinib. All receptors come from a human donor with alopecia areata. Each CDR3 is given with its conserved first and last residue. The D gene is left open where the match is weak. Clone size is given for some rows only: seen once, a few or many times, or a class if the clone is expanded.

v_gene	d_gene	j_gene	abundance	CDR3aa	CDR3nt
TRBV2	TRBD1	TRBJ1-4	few	CASSGGGGGNEKLFF	TGTGCCAGCAGTGGAGGTGGAGGGGGCAATGAAAAACTGTTTTTT
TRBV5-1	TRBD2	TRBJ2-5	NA	CASSPGLAGSLGETQYF	TGCGCCAGCAGCCCGGGACTAGCGGGGTCCCTGGGAGAGACCCAGTACTTC
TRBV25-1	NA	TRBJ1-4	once	CASSESGIEEKLFF	TGTGCCAGCAGTGAATCAGGGATAGAAGAAAAACTGTTTTTT
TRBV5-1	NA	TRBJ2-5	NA	CASSFSLQETQYF	TGCGCCAGCAGCTTCTCCCTACAAGAGACCCAGTACTTC
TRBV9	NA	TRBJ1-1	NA	CASSIRGEAQAFF	TGTGCCAGCAGCATCCGGGGAGAGGCCCAAGCTTTCTTT
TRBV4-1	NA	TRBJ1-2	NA	CASSQDFGQYYGYTF	TGCGCCAGCAGCCAAGATTTCGGACAGTACTATGGCTACACCTTC
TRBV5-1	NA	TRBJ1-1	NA	CASRISPNTEAFF	TGCGCCAGCCGGATCTCCCCGAACACTGAAGCTTTCTTT
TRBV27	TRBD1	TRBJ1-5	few	CASSSTGGRNQPQHF	TGTGCCAGCAGTTCGACAGGGGGCCGCAATCAGCCCCAGCATTTT
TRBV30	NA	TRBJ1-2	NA	CAWSMPLYGYTF	TGTGCCTGGAGTATGCCCTTGTATGGCTACACCTTC
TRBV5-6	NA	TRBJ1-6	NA	CASSLVGTNSPLHF	TGTGCCAGCAGCTTGGTAGGGACCAATTCACCCCTCCACTTT
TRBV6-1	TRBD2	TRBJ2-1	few	CASSEWGGIGRNEQFF	TGTGCCAGCAGTGAATGGGGAGGGATCGGTCGCAATGAGCAGTTCTTC
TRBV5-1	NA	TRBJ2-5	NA	CASSLDRYQETQYF	TGCGCCAGCAGCTTGGACAGGTATCAAGAGACCCAGTACTTC
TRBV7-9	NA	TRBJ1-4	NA	CASSSRDGPEKLFF	TGTGCCAGCAGCTCGCGGGACGGTCCTGAAAAACTGTTTTTT
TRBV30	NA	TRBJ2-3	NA	CAWSVHGSPDTQYF	TGTGCCTGGAGTGTACACGGGAGTCCGGATACGCAGTATTTT
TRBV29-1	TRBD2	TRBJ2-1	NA	CSPRLAAGGSYNEQFF	TGCAGCCCAAGGTTAGCGGCGGGAGGCTCCTACAATGAGCAGTTCTTC
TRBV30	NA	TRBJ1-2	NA	CAWTGENYGYTF	TGTGCCTGGACTGGGGAGAACTATGGCTACACCTTC
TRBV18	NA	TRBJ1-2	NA	CASSEGVPSNYGYTF	TGTGCCAGCTCAGAGGGGGTACCCAGTAACTATGGCTACACCTTC
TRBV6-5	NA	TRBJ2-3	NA	CASSYAWGAGDTQYF	TGTGCCAGCAGTTACGCTTGGGGGGCCGGAGATACGCAGTATTTT
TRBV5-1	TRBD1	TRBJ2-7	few	CASSLGTDRGLYEQYF	TGCGCCAGCAGCTTGGGAACCGACAGGGGGCTCTACGAGCAGTACTTC
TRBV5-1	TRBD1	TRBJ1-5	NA	CASSWTGDQPQHF	TGCGCCAGCAGCTGGACAGGGGACCAGCCCCAGCATTTT
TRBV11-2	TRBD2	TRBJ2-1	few	CASSLVTSGGEQFF	TGTGCCAGCAGCTTAGTCACTAGCGGGGGGGAGCAGTTCTTC
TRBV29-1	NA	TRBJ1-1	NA	CSVEVGQNTEAFF	TGCAGCGTTGAAGTAGGGCAGAACACTGAAGCTTTCTTT
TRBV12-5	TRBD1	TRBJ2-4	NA	CASGSTGFDAKNIQYF	TGTGCTAGTGGTTCGACAGGGTTCGACGCCAAAAACATTCAGTACTTC
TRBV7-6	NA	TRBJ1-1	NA	CASSLIVSTGRLVITEAFF	TGTGCCAGCAGCTTAATAGTGTCGACAGGTCGTCTCGTAATAACTGAAGCTTTCTTT
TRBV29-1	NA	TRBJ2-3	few	CSAQEALNTQYF	TGCAGCGCTCAGGAGGCCCTTAATACGCAGTATTTT
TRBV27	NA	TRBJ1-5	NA	CASSSAGNSNQPQHF	TGTGCCAGCAGTTCCGCAGGTAATAGCAATCAGCCCCAGCATTTT
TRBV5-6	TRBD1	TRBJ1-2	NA	CASSAGTGLLGGYTF	TGTGCCAGCAGCGCTGGGACAGGGCTATTGGGGGGCTACACCTTC
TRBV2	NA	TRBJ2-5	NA	CASSDQGRETQYF	TGTGCCAGCAGTGACCAGGGGAGAGAGACCCAGTACTTC
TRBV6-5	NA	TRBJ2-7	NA	CASSKGPTYEQYF	TGTGCCAGCAGTAAAGGACCGACCTACGAGCAGTACTTC
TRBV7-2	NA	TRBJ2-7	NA	CASTPGLTTKQYF	TGTGCCAGCACCCCCGGACTTACTACGAAGCAGTACTTC